A selection of T cell receptor beta chains follows, all from one sample in a study of technical replicates of blood from several donors. Repertoires were generated with immunoSEQ multiplex PCR, while TCRdb's copy carries only in-frame clones and drops some. This repertoire shows fewer than 100,000 clones, around 97% found once; its top ten account for almost 0.3%. Sequenced material: T cells isolated from PBMCs. The receptors were sampled from a human donor in good health. CDR3s include the opening cysteine and the closing phenylalanine or tryptophan. The D gene is left open where the match is weak.

v_gene,d_gene,j_gene,CDR3aa
TRBV10-1,TRBD1,TRBJ1-5,CASVLTMGTAVYNQPQHF
TRBV28,TRBD1,TRBJ2-7,CASSGTAYEQYF
TRBV7-2,NA,TRBJ1-1,CASSLVENTEAFF
TRBV11-2,TRBD1,TRBJ2-3,CASSLGRYRDSLTDTQYF
TRBV2,NA,TRBJ2-3,CASIQDWSTDTQYF
TRBV5-1,NA,TRBJ2-3,CASSDSVGADTQYF
TRBV11-3,NA,TRBJ1-2,CASSRYTF
TRBV27,TRBD1,TRBJ1-5,CASRPTTGGFGQPQHF
TRBV18,NA,TRBJ2-2,CASSERSNTGELFF
TRBV6-5,NA,TRBJ2-7,CASSSSQGSYEQYF
TRBV4-1,NA,TRBJ1-5,CASSHSTVYSNQPQHF
TRBV9,TRBD2,TRBJ2-1,CASSVEASGRPTNEQFF
TRBV5-6,NA,TRBJ1-2,CASSPGTQEWGYTF
TRBV7-9,NA,TRBJ2-7,CASSPIPGAYEQYF
TRBV27,NA,TRBJ2-2,CASMEHNTGELFF
TRBV4-3,NA,TRBJ2-7,CASSQGGRLDEQYF
TRBV6-5,NA,TRBJ1-2,CASIRKQSPNYGYTF
TRBV7-2,NA,TRBJ1-2,CASSLESGRGYTF
TRBV6-6,TRBD1,TRBJ1-1,CASSHRQGSAFF
TRBV29-1,TRBD1,TRBJ2-5,CSGIDRAGETQYF